Detailed here is one T cell receptor (beta chain). Memory CD4+ T cells were sorted as CD4+CD45RO+CD25- cells. V lost 5 bases and J lost 9, with 17 bases in between. Germline V gene lookup returns CDR1 SGHTA and CDR2 FQGNSA. The CDR3 spans 14 residues. One entry per CDR3 protein, called by TCRdb with MiXCR from the 5' RACE reads. The sample carries tens of thousands of distinct CDR3 sequences, approximately 23% recorded once. V is TRBV7-2 and J is TRBJ1-5; possible D gene TRBD1, 6 bases. Sequenced sample: memory CD4+ T cells sorted from a lymph node. Documented subset: memory CD4+ T cells, CD4+CD45RO+CD25-. The sequence derives from a female donor with breast cancer. The CDR3 DNA is TGTGCCAGCAGCATCCAAGGGGGTTATCGGCCCCAGCATTTT. Amino acid sequence: CASSIQGGYRPQHF.